Below, 12 T cell receptor beta chains from the same sample are listed, as sequenced in a study of CD8+ T cells in alopecia areata. Stated treatment: oral pan-JAK inhibitor, 5-10 mg twice daily. RNA extraction and reverse transcription yielded cDNA as sequencing template. Method: immunoSEQ multiplex PCR; TCRdb's copy keeps in-frame clones and lacks some. The sample has approximately 280,000 clones, about three fifths seen once; the top ten hold more than 1.5%. The source material was CD4+ T cells sorted from blood, sampled at week 24, from a patient treated with tofacitinib. These receptors all stem from a human donor with alopecia areata.

This rearrangement joins TRBV30 to TRBJ1-5, with D maybe TRBD1 (5 bases). Germline lookup yields CDR1 GTSNPN and CDR2 SVGIG (reference sequence). The CDR3 loop spans 13 amino acids. V lost 5 bases and J 4 bases, leaving 12 bases between the germline ends. The CDR3 loop reads CAWDTGRNQPQHF. CDR3 DNA: TGTGCCTGGGATACAGGTCGAAATCAGCCCCAGCATTTT.

J is TRBJ2-7 and V is TRBV6-6, with D tentatively TRBD1 (6 bases). CDR3 length equals 14 residues. The ends were cut back, 5 bases at V and 0 bases at J, with 11 bases in the middle. Germline V CDR1 and CDR2: MNHNY, SVGAGI (reference sequence). CDR3 in DNA: TGTGCCAGCAGTCCTATGGGACACTCCTACGAGCAGTACTTC. It is translated as CASSPMGHSYEQYF.

The chain is built from TRBV19 and TRBJ2-6, with TRBD1 matching over 8 bases. CDR3 length equals 15 residues. After removal of 4 bases from V and 3 bases from J, the junction contained 2 bases not matched to a gene. Germline V gives CDR1 LNHDA, CDR2 SQIVND (reference sequence). Here the CDR3 reads CASSRQGRGANVLTF. The CDR3 nucleotides are TGTGCCAGTAGTAGACAGGGGCGTGGGGCCAACGTCCTGACTTTC. Using reference TRBV19 and TRBJ2-6 for the parts outside the CDR3, the full variable domain is DGGITQSPKYLFRKEGQNVTLSCEQNLNHDAMYWYRQDPGQGLRLIYYSQIVNDFQKGDIAEGYSVSREKKESFPLTVTSAQKNPTAFYLCASSRQGRGANVLTFGAGSRLTVL.

The chain couples TRBV7-8 to TRBJ1-4; a weak D match, TRBD1 (5 bases). Germline V gene data show CDR1 as SGHVS and CDR2 as FQNEAQ. This CDR3 has 15 residues. Trimming stripped 5 bases from V and 8 bases from J, with 18 bases between. The CDR3 region has the DNA TGTGCCAGCAGCCGAAGCCTGGCAGGGTTGGAAAAACTGTTTTTT. This codes for CASSRSLAGLEKLFF.

The chain carries TRBV7-9 and TRBJ1-2, with D perhaps TRBD1 (5 bases). Trimming took 7 bases from V and 0 from J, leaving 18 bases between them. There are 16 residues in the CDR3. In germline, CDR1 is SEHNR, CDR2 FQNEAQ (reference sequence). The CDR3 nucleotides read TGTGCCAGCACCCTTTGGACGACAGTGGCTAACTATGGCTACACCTTC. This translates into CASTLWTTVANYGYTF. The variable domain in full, with the rest retrieved from reference TRBV7-9 and TRBJ1-2, is DTGVSQNPRHKITKRGQNVTFRCDPISEHNRLYWYRQTLGQGPEFLTYFQNEAQLEKSRLLSDRFSAERPKGSFSTLEIQRTEQGDSAMYLCASTLWTTVANYGYTFGSGTRLTVV.

This clone has a single count. The chain joins TRBV6-1 to TRBJ1-2; weak D call: TRBD1 (5 bases). There are 12 residues in the CDR3. The V end was cut by 5 bases, the J end by 8 bases, with 12 bases between. Per the germline V gene, CDR1 is MNHNS and CDR2 is SASEGT. CDR3: CASSQDTLGYTF. As DNA, the CDR3 is TGTGCCAGCAGTCAGGACACCCTCGGCTACACCTTC.

To note about this clone: Other DNA sequences in this specimen translate into the identical CDR3. The chain combines TRBV7-2 with TRBJ2-5; D may be TRBD1 (5 bases). The CDR3 extends over 13 amino acids. The germline V and J ends were trimmed by 5 bases and 4 bases, with 11 bases remaining between them. The germline V gene has CDR1 SGHTA and CDR2 FQGNSA. The CDR3 nucleotides read TGTGCCAGCAGCCCAAGGGGCGGAGAGACCCAGTACTTC. This translates into CASSPRGGETQYF. The entire variable domain, with the rest obtained from reference TRBV7-2 and TRBJ2-5, is as follows: GAGVSQSPSNKVTEKGKDVELRCDPISGHTALYWYRQSLGQGLEFLIYFQGNSAPDKSGLPSDRFSAERTGGSVSTLTIQRTQQEDSAVYLCASSPRGGETQYFGPGTRLLVL.

The chain has TRBV2 and TRBJ2-5; D not resolved. Looked up from germline, CDR1 is SNHLY and CDR2 is FYNNEI. V was shortened by 6 bases and J by 0 bases, with 5 bases between the two germline ends. This CDR3 region has 12 residues. The DNA for the CDR3 is TGTGCCAGCAGGGACGACCAAGAGACCCAGTACTTC. Its translation is CASRDDQETQYF.

The chain has TRBV5-1 and TRBJ2-3; D call uncertain. Germline values: CDR1 SGHRS, CDR2 YFSETQ. The V and J ends lost 4 bases and 4 bases respectively, with 13 bases between them. The length of the CDR3 is 14 residues. CDR3 DNA sequence: TGCGCCAGCAGCGAGACCTATAGGGCAGATACGCAGTATTTT. Its protein product is CASSETYRADTQYF.

The V gene is TRBV29-1, the J gene TRBJ2-6, with 7 nucleotides matching TRBD1. Per the germline V gene, CDR1 is SQVTM and CDR2 is ANQGSEA. V shed 8 bases and J 1 base; nucleotides not matched to a gene: 8. CDR3 size: 15 residues. The CDR3 coding sequence is TGCAGCTGCCAGGGGGAAGTGTCTGGGGCCAACGTCCTGACTTTC. The encoded protein is CSCQGEVSGANVLTF.

This chain joins TRBV15 and TRBJ2-7, with no clear D. Germline CDR1 is LNHNV and CDR2 is YYDKDF (reference sequence). V was trimmed by 1 base and J by 2 bases, leaving 6 bases between them. The CDR3 is 13 residues long. In DNA form, the CDR3 reads TGTGCCACCAGCAGAGTTGAACCCTACGAGCAGTACTTC. Translation: CATSRVEPYEQYF.

This clone has only a few counts. J is TRBJ2-7 and V is TRBV29-1; 7 positions agree with TRBD2. The CDR3 loop spans 15 amino acids. The J segment lost 1 base and the V segment lost 6 bases, leaving 12 bases of the junction unmatched. CDR1 and CDR2 (germline): SQVTM, ANQGSEA. CDR3 nucleotide sequence: TGCAGCGTCGCGGCATCGGCGGGGGTTTCCTACGAGCAGTACTTC. Its translation: CSVAASAGVSYEQYF.